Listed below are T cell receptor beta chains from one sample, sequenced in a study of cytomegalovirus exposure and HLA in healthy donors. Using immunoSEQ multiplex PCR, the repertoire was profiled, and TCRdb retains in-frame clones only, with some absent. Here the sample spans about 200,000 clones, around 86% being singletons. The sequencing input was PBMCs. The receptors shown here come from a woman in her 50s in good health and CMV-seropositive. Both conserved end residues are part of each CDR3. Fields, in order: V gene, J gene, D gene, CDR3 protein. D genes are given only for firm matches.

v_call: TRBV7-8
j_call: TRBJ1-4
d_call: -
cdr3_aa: CASSSDSGFEKLFF

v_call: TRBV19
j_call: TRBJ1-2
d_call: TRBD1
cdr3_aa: CASSSGQGNYGYAF

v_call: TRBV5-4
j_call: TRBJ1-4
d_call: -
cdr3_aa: CASSLEGKGSEKLFF

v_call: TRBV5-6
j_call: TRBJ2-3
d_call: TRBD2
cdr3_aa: CASSYLAGSTDTQYF

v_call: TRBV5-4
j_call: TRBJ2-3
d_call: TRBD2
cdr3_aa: CASSLGTRSPDTQYF

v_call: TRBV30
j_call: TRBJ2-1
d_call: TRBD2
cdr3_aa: CACMWSSLAGENNEQFF

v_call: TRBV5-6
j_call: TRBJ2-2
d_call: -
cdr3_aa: CASSFPDSTGELFF

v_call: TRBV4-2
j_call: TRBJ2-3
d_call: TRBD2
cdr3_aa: CASSRPGWLAGRADTQYF

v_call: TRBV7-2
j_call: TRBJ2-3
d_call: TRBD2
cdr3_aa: CASSLQRGSTDTQYF

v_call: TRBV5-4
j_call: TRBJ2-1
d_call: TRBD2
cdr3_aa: CASSLGRTSGSNEQFF

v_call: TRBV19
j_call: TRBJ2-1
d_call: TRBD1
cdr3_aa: CASSAQTGTGGRNEQFF

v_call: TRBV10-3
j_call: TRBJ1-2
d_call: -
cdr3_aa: CAIHGGGTPHYGYTF

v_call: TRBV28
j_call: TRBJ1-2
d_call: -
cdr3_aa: CASSRQAYGYTF

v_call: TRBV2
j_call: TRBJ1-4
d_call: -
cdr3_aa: CASNPGRDEKLFF

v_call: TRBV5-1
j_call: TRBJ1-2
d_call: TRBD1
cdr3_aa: CASSLGGTADNYGYTF

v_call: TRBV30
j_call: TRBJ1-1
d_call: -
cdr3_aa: CAWSGGQNTEAFF

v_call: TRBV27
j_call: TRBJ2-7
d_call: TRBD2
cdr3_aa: CASSPNGGGLYEQYF

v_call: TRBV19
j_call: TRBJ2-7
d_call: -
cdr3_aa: CASSMGGANYEQYF

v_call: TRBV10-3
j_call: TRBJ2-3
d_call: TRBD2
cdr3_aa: CAISPGLADTQYF

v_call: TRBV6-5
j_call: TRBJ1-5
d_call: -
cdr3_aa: CASRPGLYSNQPQHF

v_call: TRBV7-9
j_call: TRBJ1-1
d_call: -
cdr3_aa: CASSLFQEAFF

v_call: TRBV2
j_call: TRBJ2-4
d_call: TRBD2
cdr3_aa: CASRAWGAGALNSQYF

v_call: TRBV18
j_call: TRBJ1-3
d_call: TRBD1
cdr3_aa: CASSPPQGGSGNTIYF

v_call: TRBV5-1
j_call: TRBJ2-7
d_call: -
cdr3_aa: CASSLVGGSYEQYF

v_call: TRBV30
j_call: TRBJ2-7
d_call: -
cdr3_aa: CAWSVEREQYF

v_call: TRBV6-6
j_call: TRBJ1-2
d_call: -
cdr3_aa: CASGLPRGAGGYTF

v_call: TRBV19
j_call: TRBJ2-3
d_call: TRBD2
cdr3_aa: CASSISAAGGFSTDTQYF

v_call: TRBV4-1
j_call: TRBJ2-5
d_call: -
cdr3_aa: CASSQQVRTEETQYF

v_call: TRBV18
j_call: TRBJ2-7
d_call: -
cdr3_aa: CASSPRSSYEQYF

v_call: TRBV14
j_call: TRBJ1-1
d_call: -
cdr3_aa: CASSQVSPGGVNTEAFF

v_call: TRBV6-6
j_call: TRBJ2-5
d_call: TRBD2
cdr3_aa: CASSYPQSGGGETQYF

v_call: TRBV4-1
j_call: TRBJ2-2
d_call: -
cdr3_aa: CASSQGPILLSGSAGELFF

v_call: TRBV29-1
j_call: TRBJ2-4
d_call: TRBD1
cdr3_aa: CSVGPQGGSDIQYF

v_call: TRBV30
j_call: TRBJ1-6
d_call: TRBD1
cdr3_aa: CAWSARDRNYNSPLHF

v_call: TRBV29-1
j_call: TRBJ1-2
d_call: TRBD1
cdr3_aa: CSVVQGAPGGYTF

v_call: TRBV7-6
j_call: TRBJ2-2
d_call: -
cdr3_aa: CASSPTANTGELFF

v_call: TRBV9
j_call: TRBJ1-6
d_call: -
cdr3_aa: CASSKDSYSPLHF

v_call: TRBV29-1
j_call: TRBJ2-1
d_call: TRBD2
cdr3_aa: CSVEDTSGSSYNEQFF

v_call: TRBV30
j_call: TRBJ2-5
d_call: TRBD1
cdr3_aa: CACKQGKETQYF

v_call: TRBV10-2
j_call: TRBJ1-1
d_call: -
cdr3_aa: CASNVQGNTEAFF

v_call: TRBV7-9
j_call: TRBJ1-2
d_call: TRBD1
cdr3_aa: CASSTGGSHGYTF

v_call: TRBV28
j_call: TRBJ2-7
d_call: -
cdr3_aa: CASKGGPYEQYF

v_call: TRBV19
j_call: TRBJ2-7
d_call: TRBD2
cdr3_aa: CASSIKMGLASNEQYF

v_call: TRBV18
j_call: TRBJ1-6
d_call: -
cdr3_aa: CASSPAGQNNSPLHF

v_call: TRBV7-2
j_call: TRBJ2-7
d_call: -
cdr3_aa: CASSLAGGLSYEQYF

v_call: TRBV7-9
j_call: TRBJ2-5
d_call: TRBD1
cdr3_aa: CASSTTGDETQYF

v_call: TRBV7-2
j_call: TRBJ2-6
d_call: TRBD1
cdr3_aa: CASSAWTGVSFSGANVLTF

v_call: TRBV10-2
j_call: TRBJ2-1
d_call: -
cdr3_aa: CASSDRYSYNEQFF

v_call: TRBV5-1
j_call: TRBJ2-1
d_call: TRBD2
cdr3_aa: CASSPGTSGSNSYNEQFF

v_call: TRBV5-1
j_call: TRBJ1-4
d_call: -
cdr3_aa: CASSLEAGEEKLFF

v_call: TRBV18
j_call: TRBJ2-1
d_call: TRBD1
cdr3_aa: CASSPPNQGAIANEQFF

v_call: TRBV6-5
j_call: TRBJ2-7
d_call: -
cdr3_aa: CASSPDNYEQYF

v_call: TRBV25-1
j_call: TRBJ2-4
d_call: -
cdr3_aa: CASSGQTGRDIQYF

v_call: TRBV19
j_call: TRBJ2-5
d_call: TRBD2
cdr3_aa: CASSSPGTSGRGETQYF

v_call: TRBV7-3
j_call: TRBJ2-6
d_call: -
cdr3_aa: CASSLTGGGSGANVLTF